Listed here is a single T cell receptor beta chain. The data are from a study of blood T cell repertoires in COVID-19. Sequenced by immunoSEQ multiplex PCR; TCRdb stores in-frame clones only, minus some. Of 250,000 to 400,000 clones in the sample, 80% to 90% were seen once. The CDR3 contains 13 residues. V lost 2 bases to trimming and J lost 3 bases; unmatched junction nucleotides: 2. Germline V lookup: CDR1 GTSNPN, CDR2 SVGIG (reference sequence). The chain recombines TRBV30 with TRBJ2-5; 8 nucleotides align to TRBD1. Sequenced material: peripheral blood. This clonotype was obtained from a man aged 50 or older with active or convalescent COVID-19. The CDR3 DNA is TGTGCCTGGAGTCCGACAGGGGAAGAGACCCAGTACTTC. Translation: CAWSPTGEETQYF. The variable domain in full, with the rest retrieved from reference TRBV30 and TRBJ2-5, is SQTIHQWPATLVQPVGSPLSLECTVEGTSNPNLYWYRQAAGRGLQLLFYSVGIGQISSEVPQNLSASRPQDRQFILSSKKLLLSDSGFYLCAWSPTGEETQYFGPGTRLLVL.